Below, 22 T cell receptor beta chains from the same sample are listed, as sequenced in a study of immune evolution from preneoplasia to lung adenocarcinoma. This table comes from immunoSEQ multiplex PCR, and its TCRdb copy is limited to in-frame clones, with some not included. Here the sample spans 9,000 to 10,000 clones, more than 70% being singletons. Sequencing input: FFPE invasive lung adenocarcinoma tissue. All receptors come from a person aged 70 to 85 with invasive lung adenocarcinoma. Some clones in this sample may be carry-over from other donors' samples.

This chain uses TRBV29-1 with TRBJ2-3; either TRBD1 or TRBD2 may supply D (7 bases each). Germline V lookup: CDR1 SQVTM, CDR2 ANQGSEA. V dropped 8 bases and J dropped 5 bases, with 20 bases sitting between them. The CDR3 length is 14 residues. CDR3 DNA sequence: TGCAGCTCCAGGGAGGGGGCATGGGGAGATACGCAGTATTTT. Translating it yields CSSREGAWGDTQYF.

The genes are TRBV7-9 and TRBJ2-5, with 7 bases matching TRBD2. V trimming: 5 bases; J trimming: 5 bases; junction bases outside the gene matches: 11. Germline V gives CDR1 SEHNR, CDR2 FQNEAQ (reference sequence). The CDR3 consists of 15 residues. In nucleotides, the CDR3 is TGTGCCAGCAGCGAGGGGAACTTGGGAGGGGAGACCCAGTACTTC. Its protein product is CASSEGNLGGETQYF. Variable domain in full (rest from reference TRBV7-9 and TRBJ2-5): DTGVSQNPRHKITKRGQNVTFRCDPISEHNRLYWYRQTLGQGPEFLTYFQNEAQLEKSRLLSDRFSAERPKGSFSTLEIQRTEQGDSAMYLCASSEGNLGGETQYFGPGTRLLVL.

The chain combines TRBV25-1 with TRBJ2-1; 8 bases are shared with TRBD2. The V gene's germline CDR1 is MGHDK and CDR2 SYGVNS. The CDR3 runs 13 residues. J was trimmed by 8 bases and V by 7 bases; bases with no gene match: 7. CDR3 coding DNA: TGTGCCAGCACTTCCGGGGGGGCCCATGAGCAGTTCTTC. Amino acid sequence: CASTSGGAHEQFF. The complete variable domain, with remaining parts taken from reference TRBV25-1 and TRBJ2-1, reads EADIYQTPRYLVIGTGKKITLECSQTMGHDKMYWYQQDPGMELHLIHYSYGVNSTEKGDLSSESTVSRIRTEHFPLTLESARPSHTSQYLCASTSGGAHEQFFGPGTRLTVL.

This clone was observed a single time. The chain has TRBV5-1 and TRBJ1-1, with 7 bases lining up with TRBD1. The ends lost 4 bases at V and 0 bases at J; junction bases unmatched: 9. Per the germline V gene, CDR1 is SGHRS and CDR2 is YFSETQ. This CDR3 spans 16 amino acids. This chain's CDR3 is CASSKETGNLNTEAFF. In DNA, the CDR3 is TGCGCCAGCAGCAAGGAGACAGGGAATTTGAACACTGAAGCTTTCTTT.

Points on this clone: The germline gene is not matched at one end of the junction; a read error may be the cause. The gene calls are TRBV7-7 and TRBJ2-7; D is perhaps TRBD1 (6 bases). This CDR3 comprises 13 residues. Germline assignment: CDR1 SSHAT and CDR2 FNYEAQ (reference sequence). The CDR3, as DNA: TGTGCTAGCAGCTTAGGGGTGGACAGCCCCCAGTACTTC. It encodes CASSLGVDSPQYF.

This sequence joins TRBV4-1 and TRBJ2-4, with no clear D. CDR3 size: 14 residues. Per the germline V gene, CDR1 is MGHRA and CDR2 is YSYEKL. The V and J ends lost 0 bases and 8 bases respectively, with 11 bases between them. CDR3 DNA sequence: TGCGCCAGCAGCCAAGAAGAGTCGGCGGACATTCAGTACTTC. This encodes CASSQEESADIQYF.

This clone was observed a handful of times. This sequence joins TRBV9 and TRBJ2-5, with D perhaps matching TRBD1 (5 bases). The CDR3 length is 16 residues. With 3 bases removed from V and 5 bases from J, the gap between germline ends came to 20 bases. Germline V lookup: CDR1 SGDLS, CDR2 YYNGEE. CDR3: CASSDGAGPARETQYF. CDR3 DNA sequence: TGTGCCAGCAGCGATGGAGCAGGGCCAGCCAGGGAGACCCAGTACTTC.

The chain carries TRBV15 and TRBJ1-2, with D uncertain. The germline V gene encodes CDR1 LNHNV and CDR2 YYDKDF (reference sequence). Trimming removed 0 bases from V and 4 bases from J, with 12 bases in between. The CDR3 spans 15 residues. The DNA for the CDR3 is TGTGCCACCAGCAGAGATCGAGGCAGCCCCTATGGCTACACCTTC. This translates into CATSRDRGSPYGYTF.

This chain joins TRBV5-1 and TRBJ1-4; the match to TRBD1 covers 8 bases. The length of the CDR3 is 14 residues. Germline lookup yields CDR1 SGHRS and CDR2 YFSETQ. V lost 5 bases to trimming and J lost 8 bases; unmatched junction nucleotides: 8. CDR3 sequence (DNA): TGCGCCAGCAGACTGACAGGGGTTGACGAAAAACTGTTTTTT. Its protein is CASRLTGVDEKLFF.

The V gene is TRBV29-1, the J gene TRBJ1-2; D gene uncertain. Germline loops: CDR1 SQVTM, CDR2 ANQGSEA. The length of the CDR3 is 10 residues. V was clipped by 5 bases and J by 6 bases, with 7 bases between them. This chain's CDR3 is CSVREHGYTF. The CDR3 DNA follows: TGCAGCGTTCGAGAGCATGGCTACACCTTC.

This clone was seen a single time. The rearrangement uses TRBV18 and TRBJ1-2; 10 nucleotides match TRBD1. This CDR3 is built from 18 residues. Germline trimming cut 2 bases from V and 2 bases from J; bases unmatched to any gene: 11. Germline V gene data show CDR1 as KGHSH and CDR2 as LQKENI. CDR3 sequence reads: CASSPAWERQGANYGYTF. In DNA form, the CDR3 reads TGTGCCAGCTCACCAGCTTGGGAGCGACAGGGGGCAAACTATGGCTACACCTTC.

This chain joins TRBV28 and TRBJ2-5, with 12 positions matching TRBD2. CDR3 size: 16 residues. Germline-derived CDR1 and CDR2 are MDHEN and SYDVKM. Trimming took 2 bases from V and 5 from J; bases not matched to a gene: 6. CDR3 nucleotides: TGTGCCAGCAGTTTAGCCGGACTAGCGGGGAGGGAGACCCAGTACTTC. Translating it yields CASSLAGLAGRETQYF. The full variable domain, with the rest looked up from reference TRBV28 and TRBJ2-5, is DVKVTQSSRYLVKRTGEKVFLECVQDMDHENMFWYRQDPGLGLRLIYFSYDVKMKEKGDIPEGYSVSREKKERFSLILESASTNQTSMYLCASSLAGLAGRETQYFGPGTRLLVL.

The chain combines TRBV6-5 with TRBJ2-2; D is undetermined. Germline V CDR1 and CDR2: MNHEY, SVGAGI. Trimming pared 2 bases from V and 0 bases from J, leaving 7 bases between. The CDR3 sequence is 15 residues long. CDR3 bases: TGTGCCAGCAGTTACGGGCAGCCGAACACCGGGGAGCTGTTTTTT. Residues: CASSYGQPNTGELFF.

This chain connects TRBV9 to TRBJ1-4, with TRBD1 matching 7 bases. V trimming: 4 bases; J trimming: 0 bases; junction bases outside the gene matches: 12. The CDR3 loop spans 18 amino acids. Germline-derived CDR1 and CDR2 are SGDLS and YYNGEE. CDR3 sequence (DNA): TGTGCCAGCAGCTCCCCGGGTGGGCAGGGGGCAACTAATGAAAAACTGTTTTTT. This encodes CASSSPGGQGATNEKLFF.

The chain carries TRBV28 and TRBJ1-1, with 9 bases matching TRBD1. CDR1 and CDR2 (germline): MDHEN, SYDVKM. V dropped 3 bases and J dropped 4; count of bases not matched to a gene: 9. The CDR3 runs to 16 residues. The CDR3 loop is CASSFIQPGQGTEAFF. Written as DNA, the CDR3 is TGTGCCAGCAGTTTTATTCAGCCGGGACAGGGCACTGAAGCTTTCTTT.

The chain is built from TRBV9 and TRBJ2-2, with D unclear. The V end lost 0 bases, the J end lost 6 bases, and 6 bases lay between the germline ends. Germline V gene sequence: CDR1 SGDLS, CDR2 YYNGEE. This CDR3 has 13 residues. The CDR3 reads CASSVDLSGELFF. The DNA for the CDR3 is TGTGCCAGCAGCGTAGACCTTTCCGGGGAGCTGTTTTTT.

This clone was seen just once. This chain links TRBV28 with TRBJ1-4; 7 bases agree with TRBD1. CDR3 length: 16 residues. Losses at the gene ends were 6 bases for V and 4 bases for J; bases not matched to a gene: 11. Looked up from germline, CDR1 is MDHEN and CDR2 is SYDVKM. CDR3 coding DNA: TGTGCCAGCAGCGAGGAGAGGGGGCGAGGTAATGAAAAACTGTTTTTT. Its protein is CASSEERGRGNEKLFF.

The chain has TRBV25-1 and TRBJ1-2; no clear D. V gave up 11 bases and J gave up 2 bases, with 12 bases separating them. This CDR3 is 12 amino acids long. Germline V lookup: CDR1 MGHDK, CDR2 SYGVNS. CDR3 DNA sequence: TGTGCCTGCCAGGACGGAAACTATGGCTACACCTTC. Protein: CACQDGNYGYTF.

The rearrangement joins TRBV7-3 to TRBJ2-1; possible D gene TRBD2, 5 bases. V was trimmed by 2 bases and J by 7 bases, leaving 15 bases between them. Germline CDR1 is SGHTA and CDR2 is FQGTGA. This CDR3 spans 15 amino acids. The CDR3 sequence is CASSLETLGRNEQFF. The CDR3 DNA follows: TGTGCCAGCAGCTTAGAGACACTAGGGCGTAATGAGCAGTTCTTC.

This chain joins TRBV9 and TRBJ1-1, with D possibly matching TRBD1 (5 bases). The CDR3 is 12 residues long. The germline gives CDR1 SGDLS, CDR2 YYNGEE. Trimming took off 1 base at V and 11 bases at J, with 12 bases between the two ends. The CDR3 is CASSVTGGSAFF. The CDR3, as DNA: TGTGCCAGCAGCGTAACAGGAGGGTCGGCTTTCTTT.

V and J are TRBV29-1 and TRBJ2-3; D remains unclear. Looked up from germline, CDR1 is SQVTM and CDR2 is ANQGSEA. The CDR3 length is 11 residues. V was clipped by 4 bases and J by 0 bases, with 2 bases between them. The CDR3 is CSVGSTDTQYF. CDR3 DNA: TGCAGCGTTGGGAGCACAGATACGCAGTATTTT.

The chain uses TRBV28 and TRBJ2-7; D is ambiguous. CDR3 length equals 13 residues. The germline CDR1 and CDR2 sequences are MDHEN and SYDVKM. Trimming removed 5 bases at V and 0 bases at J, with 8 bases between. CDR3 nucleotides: TGTGCCAGCAGTAATAGATACTCCTACGAGCAGTACTTC. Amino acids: CASSNRYSYEQYF.